Shown below are 9 T cell receptor beta chains from a single sample sequenced in a study of T cell responses to AZD1222 COVID-19 vaccine. Produced via immunoSEQ multiplex PCR; TCRdb's table is partial and in-frame only. The repertoire holds some 150,000 clones, with around 91% as singletons. The specimen was peripheral blood, collected on day 0 of AZD1222 vaccination. The receptors come from an adult in good health.

The chain has TRBV28 and TRBJ1-6; 10 bases line up with TRBD1. Germline CDR1 MDHEN, CDR2 SYDVKM. Trimming at V came to 4 bases and at J to 8 bases, leaving 11 bases not matched to a gene. This CDR3 comprises 17 residues. This chain's CDR3 is CASSSIMGQGPYSPLHF. DNA for the CDR3: TGTGCCAGCAGTTCCATCATGGGACAGGGGCCATATTCACCCCTCCACTTT.

V usage is TRBV28 and J usage is TRBJ2-7; the D is unclear. The V gene's germline CDR1 is MDHEN and CDR2 SYDVKM. The ends were cut back, 3 bases at V and 2 bases at J, with 8 bases in the middle. This CDR3 spans 13 amino acids. The CDR3 region is CASSFGGPYEQYF. The CDR3 region has the DNA TGTGCCAGCAGTTTCGGCGGACCCTACGAGCAGTACTTC.

V and J are TRBV27 and TRBJ1-2; D unresolved. Germline lookup yields CDR1 MNHEY and CDR2 SMNVEV (reference sequence). The CDR3 spans 14 residues. The V end was cut by 5 bases, the J end by 6 bases, with 16 bases between. The CDR3 loop is CASSPSGVPDGYTF. CDR3 bases: TGTGCCAGCAGTCCCAGCGGCGTTCCGGATGGCTACACCTTC.

The chain has TRBV19 and TRBJ2-7, with 9 bases matching TRBD1. Germline assignment: CDR1 LNHDA and CDR2 SQIVND (reference sequence). The J segment lost 6 bases and the V segment lost 5 bases, leaving 5 bases of the junction unmatched. CDR3 length: 13 residues. The CDR3: CASSWDRASEQYF. The DNA for the CDR3 is TGTGCCAGTAGTTGGGACAGGGCGTCCGAGCAGTACTTC.

This sequence joins TRBV18 and TRBJ1-5; D gene uncertain. The CDR3 is made up of 17 amino acids. Germline-derived CDR1 and CDR2 are KGHSH and LQKENI. V lost 2 bases, J lost 0 bases, and 14 bases lay in between. The CDR3 here is CASSPTAGTDSNQPQHF. The CDR3 DNA reads TGTGCCAGCTCACCAACCGCTGGAACCGATAGCAATCAGCCCCAGCATTTT.

The table lists this clone with a few counts. The J gene is TRBJ2-2, the V gene TRBV27, with unresolved D. V lost 6 bases to trimming and J lost 4 bases, with 9 bases between them. The V gene's germline CDR1 is MNHEY and CDR2 SMNVEV (reference sequence). The length of the CDR3 is 13 residues. For the CDR3, the DNA is TGTGCCAGCAGCTATACCTTCACCGGGGAGCTGTTTTTT. Its protein is CASSYTFTGELFF.

The V gene is TRBV7-6, the J gene TRBJ2-1; no clear D. V was trimmed by 11 bases and J by 4 bases, leaving 6 bases between them. The CDR3 is 10 amino acids. Germline V gives CDR1 SGHVS, CDR2 FNYEAQ. This chain's CDR3 is CAAGYNEQFF. The CDR3 DNA reads as TGTGCCGCTGGGTACAATGAGCAGTTCTTC.

The genes are TRBV7-9 and TRBJ1-6; D is undetermined. Per germline, CDR1 SEHNR and CDR2 FQNEAQ (reference sequence). V lost 7 bases to trimming and J lost 11 bases, with 21 bases between them. The CDR3 totals 15 residues. The CDR3 nucleotides are TGTGCCAGCATCCCAAAGGTGAGCTCCAACACACCCCTCCACTTT. Protein: CASIPKVSSNTPLHF.

The rearrangement joins TRBV6-2 or TRBV6-3 to TRBJ1-2; D is unclear. Germline V gives CDR1 MNHEY, CDR2 SVGEGT. Trimming removed 6 bases at V and 13 bases at J, with 18 bases between. CDR3 length equals 12 residues. The CDR3 is CASSDPGPPPTF. DNA for the CDR3: TGTGCCAGCAGCGATCCGGGCCCTCCCCCCACCTTC.